The rows below give T cell receptor beta chains drawn from one sample of a study of T cell changes during pregnancy in multiple sclerosis. The data were produced by immunoSEQ multiplex PCR, yet TCRdb's version contains in-frame clones alone and is incomplete. The sample holds around 69,000 clones, roughly 91% seen once. Sequenced material: peripheral blood, taken in the second trimester of pregnancy. All receptors derive from a female donor in good health, enrolled as a control in a pregnancy study. The CDR3 runs from the conserved cysteine through the conserved F or W. A D gene is named only where the DNA matches it firmly. Only some rows state a clone size, as once, few, many or a class for expanded clones.

>-|TRBV30|-|TRBJ2-1
CAWSGADRYNEQFF
TGTGCCTGGAGTGGCGCTGATCGGTACAATGAGCAGTTCTTC
>-|TRBV4-2|few|TRBJ1-3
CASSQEEIAPGRLSSGNTIYF
TGTGCCAGCAGCCAAGAAGAGATTGCCCCCGGGAGGTTAAGCTCTGGAAACACCATATATTTT
>TRBD2|TRBV13|-|TRBJ2-2
CASSRGLAGAGELFF
TGTGCCAGCAGCCGGGGACTAGCGGGAGCTGGGGAGCTGTTTTTT
>-|TRBV7-6|-|TRBJ1-1
CASASGLRNTEAFF
TGTGCCAGCGCCTCGGGACTCCGGAACACTGAAGCTTTCTTT
>-|TRBV28|-|TRBJ2-3
CASSSTQRGSPDTQYF
TGTGCCAGCAGTTCCACCCAAAGGGGGTCCCCAGATACGCAGTATTTT
>-|TRBV19|-|TRBJ1-2
CASSPDSYGYTF
TGTGCCAGTAGCCCGGACAGCTATGGCTACACCTTC
>-|TRBV7-9|few|TRBJ2-7
CASSHGHRYYEQYF
TGTGCCAGCAGCCATGGACACCGCTACTACGAGCAGTACTTC
>TRBD2|TRBV5-1|-|TRBJ2-6
CASSLGQWGLAGVSGANVLTF
TGCGCCAGCAGCTTGGGACAGTGGGGACTAGCGGGAGTCTCTGGGGCCAACGTCCTGACTTTC
>TRBD1|TRBV2|once|TRBJ2-1
CAIGTGSYNEQFF
TGTGCCATAGGGACAGGTTCCTACAATGAGCAGTTCTTC
>-|TRBV7-2|-|TRBJ1-2
CASSLVEVQIRGYTF
TGTGCCAGCAGCTTAGTAGAGGTGCAAATAAGAGGCTACACCTTC
>TRBD1|TRBV19|-|TRBJ1-1
CASSPGQGRTEAFF
TGTGCCAGTAGTCCTGGACAGGGGCGGACTGAAGCTTTCTTT
>TRBD1|TRBV6-5|-|TRBJ1-2
CASSYTTRGLAYGYTF
TGTGCCAGCAGTTACACAACCAGGGGGCTTGCCTATGGCTACACCTTC
>TRBD1|TRBV5-8|-|TRBJ1-2
CASSRDRGLSYTF
TGTGCCAGCAGCAGGGACAGGGGGCTAAGCTACACCTTC
>TRBD1|TRBV27|-|TRBJ1-6
CASSPGTANSPLHF
TGTGCCAGCAGTCCCGGGACAGCTAATTCACCCCTCCACTTT
>TRBD1|TRBV30|-|TRBJ1-2
CAWSLQGEGVYGYTF
TGTGCCTGGAGCCTACAGGGGGAAGGGGTCTATGGCTACACCTTC
>TRBD2|TRBV9|-|TRBJ2-1
CASSVSGASSYNEQFF
TGTGCCAGCAGCGTAAGCGGGGCGAGCTCCTACAATGAGCAGTTCTTC
>-|TRBV28|once|TRBJ2-1
CASTTAGEQFF
TGTGCCAGCACCACTGCGGGCGAACAGTTCTTC
>TRBD1|TRBV19|-|TRBJ1-5
CASIEDRGAYQPQHF
TGTGCCAGTATCGAAGACAGGGGCGCTTATCAGCCCCAGCATTTT
>-|TRBV7-9|-|TRBJ1-1
CASSLARDYTEAFF
TGTGCCAGCAGCTTAGCGCGTGATTACACTGAAGCTTTCTTT
>-|TRBV6-1|-|TRBJ1-1
CASSEERGWTTEAFF
TGTGCCAGCAGTGAAGAGAGGGGGTGGACCACTGAAGCTTTCTTT
>TRBD1|TRBV18|-|TRBJ2-5
CASSPPGTGGRETQYF
TGTGCCAGCTCGCCACCCGGGACAGGGGGCCGGGAGACCCAGTACTTC
>TRBD1|TRBV25-1|-|TRBJ1-5
CASSERQGDQPQHF
TGTGCCAGCAGTGAACGACAGGGGGATCAGCCCCAGCATTTT
>-|TRBV6-5|-|TRBJ2-7
CASSYSQGLYEQYF
TGTGCCAGCAGTTACTCCCAGGGGCTCTACGAGCAGTACTTC
>TRBD2|TRBV9|-|TRBJ2-3
CASSRTSGYTDTQYF
TGTGCCAGCAGCCGCACTAGCGGATACACAGATACGCAGTATTTT
>-|TRBV5-1|-|TRBJ1-3
CASSLKGPSGNTIYF
TGCGCCAGCAGCTTGAAGGGGCCGTCTGGAAACACCATATATTTT
>-|TRBV6-6|-|TRBJ2-2
CASRDGISSGELFF
TGTGCCAGCAGGGACGGGATTTCTTCCGGGGAGCTGTTTTTT
>-|TRBV6-1|-|TRBJ1-1
CASSEIGGGEAFF
TGTGCCAGCAGTGAAATCGGGGGGGGTGAAGCTTTCTTT
>TRBD2|TRBV9|-|TRBJ2-5
CASSVAGGPLGETQYF
TGTGCCAGCAGCGTAGCGGGGGGGCCGTTGGGAGAGACCCAGTACTTC
>TRBD2|TRBV28|-|TRBJ2-1
CASSPSGRGLNEQFF
TGTGCCAGCAGTCCGAGCGGGAGAGGATTGAATGAGCAGTTCTTC
>TRBD2|TRBV25-1|-|TRBJ2-1
CASSLAGVLNEQFF
TGTGCCAGCTCCCTAGCGGGAGTTCTCAATGAGCAGTTCTTC
>TRBD1|TRBV6-5|once|TRBJ1-1
CASSYLQGGTEAFF
TGTGCCAGCAGTTACCTCCAGGGGGGCACTGAAGCTTTCTTT
>-|TRBV2|-|TRBJ2-7
CARGGLANEQYF
TGTGCCAGGGGGGGGCTTGCCAACGAGCAGTACTTC
>TRBD1|TRBV28|-|TRBJ1-1
CASSLGDRFMNTEAFF
TGTGCCAGCAGTTTAGGGGACAGATTCATGAACACTGAAGCTTTCTTT
>TRBD2|TRBV5-6|-|TRBJ2-7
CASSLTGGQYEQYF
TGTGCCAGCAGCTTGACGGGGGGGCAGTACGAGCAGTACTTC
>TRBD1|TRBV13|-|TRBJ2-7
CASSFRTGFEQYF
TGTGCCAGCAGCTTCCGGACAGGGTTCGAGCAGTACTTC
>TRBD2|TRBV5-6|-|TRBJ2-1
CASSLVASGGRKVREQFF
TGTGCCAGCAGCTTGGTGGCTAGCGGGGGTAGGAAGGTAAGAGAGCAGTTCTTC
>-|TRBV19|once|TRBJ2-3
CASSEGTFSTDTQYF
TGTGCCAGTAGTGAGGGGACATTTAGCACAGATACGCAGTATTTT
>-|TRBV27|-|TRBJ1-1
CASSLRPGGAEAFF
TGTGCCAGCAGTTTACGGCCGGGGGGGGCTGAAGCTTTCTTT
>-|TRBV27|-|TRBJ2-7
CASSPPYENEQYF
TGTGCCAGCAGTCCCCCCTACGAAAACGAGCAGTACTTC
>-|TRBV12-2|-|TRBJ1-2
CASPLNELWASGYTF
TGTGCAAGTCCCCTAAACGAGCTCTGGGCATCTGGCTACACCTTC
>-|TRBV6-5|-|TRBJ2-7
CASRQGNYEQYF
TGTGCCAGCAGGCAGGGGAACTACGAGCAGTACTTC
>TRBD1|TRBV2|-|TRBJ1-4
CASSADRGDEKLFF
TGTGCCAGCAGTGCGGACAGGGGGGATGAAAAACTGTTTTTT
>TRBD2|TRBV28|-|TRBJ2-1
CASSLQGLAGAGTYNEQFF
TGTGCCAGCAGTTTACAAGGACTAGCGGGAGCTGGAACATACAATGAGCAGTTCTTC
>TRBD1|TRBV10-1|-|TRBJ1-2
CASSETGGGLYGYTF
TGCGCCAGCAGTGAGACAGGGGGAGGACTCTATGGCTACACCTTC
>-|TRBV28|-|TRBJ2-1
CASTLGGYNEQFF
TGTGCCAGCACCCTAGGGGGCTACAATGAGCAGTTCTTC
>-|TRBV5-1|-|TRBJ1-2
CASSLELGKYGYTF
TGCGCCAGCAGCTTGGAACTCGGGAAGTATGGCTACACCTTC
>-|TRBV6-1|-|TRBJ1-4
CASSEAGGSSPHF
TGTGCCAGCAGTGAAGCGGGTGGGTCTAGCCCCCACTTT
>TRBD1|TRBV6-5|-|TRBJ2-7
CASSYRGQGTYEQYF
TGTGCCAGCAGTTACAGGGGGCAGGGTACCTACGAGCAGTACTTC
>TRBD1|TRBV6-5|-|TRBJ1-1
CASSWRQGNTEAFF
TGTGCCAGCAGTTGGAGACAGGGGAACACTGAAGCTTTCTTT